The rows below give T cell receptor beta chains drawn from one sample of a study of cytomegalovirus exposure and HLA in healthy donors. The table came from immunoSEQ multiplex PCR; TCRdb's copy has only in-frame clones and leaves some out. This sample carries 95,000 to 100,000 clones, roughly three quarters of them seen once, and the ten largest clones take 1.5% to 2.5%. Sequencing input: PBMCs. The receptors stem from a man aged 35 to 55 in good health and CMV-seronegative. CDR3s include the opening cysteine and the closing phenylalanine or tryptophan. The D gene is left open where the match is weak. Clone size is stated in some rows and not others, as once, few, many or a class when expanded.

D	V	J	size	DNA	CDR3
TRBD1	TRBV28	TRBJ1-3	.	TGTGCCAGCACCCGGGACAGCTCTGGAAACACCATATATTTT	CASTRDSSGNTIYF
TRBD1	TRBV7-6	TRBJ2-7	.	TGTGCCAGCAGTTTCCGGGACAGTCCCCTTTACGAGCAGTACTTC	CASSFRDSPLYEQYF
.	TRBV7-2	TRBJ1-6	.	TGTGCCAGCAGCTTATCGGCAGGGTCTTCGCCCCTCCACTTT	CASSLSAGSSPLHF
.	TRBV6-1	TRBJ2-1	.	TGTGCCAGCAACTTAGCGAATGAGCAGTTCTTC	CASNLANEQFF
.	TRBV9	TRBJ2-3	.	TGTGCCAGCAGCATACGGGACATCAGCACAGATACGCAGTATTTT	CASSIRDISTDTQYF
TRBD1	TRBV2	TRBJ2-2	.	TGTGCCAGAGGGGGCGAGGGACACGTCACCGGGGAGCTGTTTTTT	CARGGEGHVTGELFF
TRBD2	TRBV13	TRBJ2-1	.	TGTGCCAGCAGCCAGACTAGCGGGGGGCCAGATGAGCAGTTCTTC	CASSQTSGGPDEQFF
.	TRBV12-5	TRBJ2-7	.	TGTGCTAGTGGGACAGGTCCCTACGAGCAGTACTTC	CASGTGPYEQYF
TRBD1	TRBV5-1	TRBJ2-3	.	TGCGCCAGCAGCTTGGCGGGACAGACAGATACGCAGTATTTT	CASSLAGQTDTQYF
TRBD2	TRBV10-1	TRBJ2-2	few	TGCGCCAGTAGACTAGCGGGAGATACCGGGGAGCTGTTTTTT	CASRLAGDTGELFF
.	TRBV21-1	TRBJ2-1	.	TGTGCCAGCAGCAACAGTGGGCTAGCGGGAGGGGGGTATGAGCAGTTCTTC	CASSNSGLAGGGYEQFF
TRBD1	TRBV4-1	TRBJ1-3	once	TGCGCCAGCAGCCAAGGGACAGGGAGCTCTGGAAACACCATATATTTT	CASSQGTGSSGNTIYF
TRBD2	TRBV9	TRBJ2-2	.	TGTGCCAGCAGCGCCCCAGGTGGGACTAGACGGACCGGGGAGCTGTTTTTT	CASSAPGGTRRTGELFF
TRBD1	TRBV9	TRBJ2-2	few	TGTGCCAGCAGCCCGCGGACAGGGGGGTTTACGAACACCGGGGAGCTGTTTTTT	CASSPRTGGFTNTGELFF